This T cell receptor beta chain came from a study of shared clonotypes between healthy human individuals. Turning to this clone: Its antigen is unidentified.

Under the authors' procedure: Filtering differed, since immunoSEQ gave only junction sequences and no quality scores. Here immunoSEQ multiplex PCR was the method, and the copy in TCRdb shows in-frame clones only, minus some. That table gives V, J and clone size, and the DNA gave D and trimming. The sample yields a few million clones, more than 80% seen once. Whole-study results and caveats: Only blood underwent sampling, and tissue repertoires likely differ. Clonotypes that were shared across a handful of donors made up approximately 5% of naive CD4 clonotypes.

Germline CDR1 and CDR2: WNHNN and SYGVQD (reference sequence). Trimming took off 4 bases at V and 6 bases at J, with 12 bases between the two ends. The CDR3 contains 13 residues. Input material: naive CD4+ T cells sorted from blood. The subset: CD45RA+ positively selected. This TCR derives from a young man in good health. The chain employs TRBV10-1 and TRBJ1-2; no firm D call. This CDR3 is CASSATRSDGYTF. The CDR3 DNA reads TGCGCCAGCAGTGCCACCAGGTCCGATGGCTACACCTTC.